A single sample gave rise to the 18 T cell receptor beta chains below, sequenced in a study of tumor-infiltrating lymphocytes in primary liver carcinoma. Germline DNA was also extracted, while the blood RNA originated from unsorted whole blood. The template, roughly 0.45 ug total RNA, yielded TCR beta cDNA made with a constant-region primer. Generation of the TCR beta libraries relied on three nested multiplex PCR rounds using slightly modified ARM-PCR. With TRBV1-TRBV30 forward primers and a C-beta reverse primer, the first two PCR rounds were run for about 10 cycles each. TCRdb reanalysed the multiplex PCR reads using MiXCR and keeps one entry per CDR3 protein. The sample comprises about 320,000 distinct CDR3 sequences, 45% to 70% of which are singletons, and approximately 15% rests with the top ten. The source material was peripheral blood. Receptors were obtained from a woman in her twenties or thirties with primary liver carcinoma and hepatitis B virus infection.

As for this clonotype: A much larger clone sits a single nucleotide away, making a read error possible. This sequence joins TRBV29-1 and TRBJ1-1, with D perhaps TRBD1 (5 bases). V was trimmed by 8 bases and J by 1 base, leaving 14 bases between them. This CDR3 contains 13 residues. CDR1 and CDR2 from the germline V gene are SQVTM and ANQGSEA. The CDR3 region is CSILLQGNTEAFF. The CDR3 nucleotides read TGCAGCATTCTACTTCAGGGGAACACTGAAGCTTTCTTT.

The V and J genes are TRBV6-4 and TRBJ1-1; D is undetermined. Germline CDR1 reads MRHNA; CDR2 reads SNTAGT. The CDR3 contains 13 residues. V was clipped by 4 bases and J by 4 bases, with 10 bases between them. The CDR3 bases are TGTGCCAGCAGTGCTAGTCGGAGCACTGAAGCTTTCTTT. Translating gives CASSASRSTEAFF.

This chain links TRBV11-3 with TRBJ1-2; D not resolved. The germline gives CDR1 SGHNT, CDR2 YENEEA. This CDR3 region has 14 residues. The germline V and J ends were trimmed by 0 bases and 4 bases, with 9 bases remaining between them. The CDR3 sequence: CASSLDSPLYGYTF. In nucleotides, the CDR3 is TGTGCCAGCAGCTTAGATTCGCCGCTCTATGGCTACACCTTC.

On this clonotype: This sequence may be a read error, since a much larger clone differs from it by one base. The rearrangement joins TRBV7-8 to TRBJ2-5; the D gene could be TRBD1 or TRBD2 (5 bases each). Looked up from germline, CDR1 is SGHVS and CDR2 is FQNEAQ. The CDR3 length is 14 residues. CDR3 loop: CVSGSRGFQETQYF. The CDR3 bases are TGTGTCAGCGGATCTCGGGGCTTTCAAGAGACCCAGTACTTC.

V gene TRBV29-1 combines with J gene TRBJ1-4; 9 bases are shared with TRBD1. The germline V gene encodes CDR1 SQVTM and CDR2 ANQGSEA. V dropped 7 bases and J dropped 0; count of bases not matched to a gene: 6. The CDR3 length is 15 residues. The CDR3 spells CSAGTGRATNEKLFF. The CDR3, as DNA: TGCAGCGCTGGGACAGGGCGTGCAACTAATGAAAAACTGTTTTTT.

The chain recombines TRBV13 with TRBJ2-1; perhaps TRBD2 as D (6 bases). V lost 5 bases and J 3 bases, leaving 14 bases between the germline ends. The CDR3 consists of 15 residues. Germline values: CDR1 PRHDT, CDR2 FYEKMQ (reference sequence). The DNA of the CDR3 is TGTGCCAGCAGCCAGACTAGATCTCTCTACAATGAGCAGTTCTTC. This codes for CASSQTRSLYNEQFF.

The sample holds many counts of this clonotype. The gene calls are TRBV11-1 and TRBJ2-1, with D tentatively TRBD1 (6 bases). CDR3 size: 14 residues. V dropped 3 bases and J dropped 4 bases, with 10 bases sitting between them. Germline V gene sequence: CDR1 SGHAT, CDR2 FQDESV (reference sequence). The CDR3 coding sequence is TGTGCCAGCAGCTTCTCGGACAGTTACAATGAGCAGTTCTTC. This codes for CASSFSDSYNEQFF.

A remark on this clonotype: A much more abundant neighbour one base away suggests this may be a read error. This chain uses TRBV29-1 with TRBJ2-5; 10 positions agree with TRBD1. Germline CDR1 reads SQVTM; CDR2 reads ANQGSEA. This CDR3 spans 13 amino acids. Trimming removed 4 bases from V and 9 bases from J; junction bases left unmatched: 8. CDR3 DNA: TGCAGCGTTGGGACAGGGGGTGGGGAGGCCCAGTACTTC. Translating it yields CSVGTGGGEAQYF.

V gene TRBV24-1 combines with J gene TRBJ2-1; TRBD1 agrees at 7 bases. The CDR3 spans 15 residues. The junction had 4 bases not matched to a gene; V was cut back by 4 bases and J by 2 bases. Germline loops: CDR1 KGHDR, CDR2 SFDVKD. CDR3 sequence reads: CATSEDTGAYNEQFF. Here the CDR3 DNA reads TGTGCCACCAGTGAGGACACAGGGGCCTACAATGAGCAGTTCTTC.

This clonotype was seen repeatedly, ten times or more. The chain joins TRBV6-1 to TRBJ1-5, with TRBD1 matching over 9 bases. CDR3 length: 16 amino acids. The V gene end was trimmed by 0 bases and the J gene end by 5 bases; junction bases not matched to a gene: 5. Germline assignment: CDR1 MNHNS and CDR2 SASEGT. The CDR3 spells CASSEAHRGPYQPQHF. The CDR3 nucleotides read TGTGCCAGCAGTGAAGCGCACAGGGGGCCATATCAGCCCCAGCATTTT.

This clonotype has a single count. Sequence at one end of the junction differs from germline and may be a read error. The V call is TRBV11-2, the J call TRBJ2-7; 7 nucleotides match TRBD1. Germline CDR1 is SGHAT and CDR2 is FQNNGV. This CDR3 has 13 residues. Written as DNA, the CDR3 is TGTGTCAGCAGCCTGGACAGGTTTCGCGAGCAGTATTTC. It is translated as CVSSLDRFREQYF. Looking up the rest from reference TRBV11-2 and TRBJ2-7 gives the full variable domain: EAGVAQSPRYKIIEKRQSVAFWCNPISGHATLYWYQQILGQGPKLLIQFQNNGVVDDSQLPKDRFSAERLKGVDSTLKIQPAKLEDSAVYLCVSSLDRFREQYFGPGTRLTVT.

At least ten counts were recorded for this clonotype. This rearrangement joins TRBV11-2 to TRBJ1-2; tentative D call: TRBD1 (6 bases). Trimming removed 1 base at V and 7 bases at J, with 13 bases between. The length of the CDR3 is 14 residues. CDR1 is SGHAT and CDR2 is FQNNGV in the germline V gene. As DNA, the CDR3 is TGTGCCAGCAGCTTAGGGCCCAGGGGTGGTGGCTACACCTTC. It specifies CASSLGPRGGGYTF. The whole variable domain, remainder taken from reference TRBV11-2 and TRBJ1-2, is EAGVAQSPRYKIIEKRQSVAFWCNPISGHATLYWYQQILGQGPKLLIQFQNNGVVDDSQLPKDRFSAERLKGVDSTLKIQPAKLEDSAVYLCASSLGPRGGGYTFGSGTRLTVV.

Concerning this clonotype itself: At one end, the junction sequence differs from germline, possibly due to a read error. This chain joins TRBV11-2 and TRBJ2-7, with TRBD1 identical over 7 bases. Germline V lookup: CDR1 SGHAT, CDR2 FQNNGV. There are 12 residues in the CDR3. This CDR3 reads CARSQTGDEQYF. CDR3 nucleotide sequence: TGCGCCAGAAGCCAAACAGGGGACGAGCAGTACTTC.

This clonotype occurred many times. The chain joins TRBV12-3 or TRBV12-4 to TRBJ2-5; the match to TRBD2 covers 14 bases. CDR3 length: 17 residues. V trimming: 2 bases; J trimming: 5 bases; junction bases outside the gene matches: 7. CDR3: CASSLRLAGGPGETQYF. The CDR3 nucleotides are TGTGCCAGCAGTTTAAGACTAGCGGGAGGGCCGGGCGAGACCCAGTACTTC.

In regard to this clonotype: The junction and the germline gene differ at one end; a read error may be behind it. This chain joins TRBV4-3 and TRBJ1-2; no firm D call. Germline CDR1 is LGHNA and CDR2 is YSLEER. This CDR3 has 16 residues. Written as DNA, the CDR3 is TGCGCCAGCGGCCAAGAGCCGTCGGTCAGGTCTGGGGACTACACCTTC. Translated: CASGQEPSVRSGDYTF.

This clonotype was seen a few times. Just one base apart from a much larger clone, this may be a read error. The conserved final phenylalanine or tryptophan is absent from the CDR3, which likely points to a read error. The chain uses TRBV12-3 or TRBV12-4 and TRBJ1-1; TRBD1 agrees at 8 bases. V was clipped by 5 bases and J by 6 bases; unmatched bases: 8. The CDR3 length is 14 residues. CDR3 sequence (DNA): TGTGCCAGCAGTCCCAGACAGGGGCGCGCTGAAGCTTTCTCT. Its translation is CASSPRQGRAEAFS.

The chain carries TRBV24-1 and TRBJ2-3, with D tentatively TRBD2 (6 bases). Germline CDR1 KGHDR, CDR2 SFDVKD. The CDR3 extends over 16 amino acids. The V end lost 1 base, the J end lost 2 bases, and 12 bases lay between the germline ends. For the CDR3, the DNA is TGTGCCACCAGTGATTTCGCGGGAACTTTCACAGATACGCAGTATTTT. Translating gives CATSDFAGTFTDTQYF.

Details on this clonotype: A much larger clone sits a single nucleotide away, making a read error possible. V is TRBV4-3 and J is TRBJ2-4, with unresolved D. There are 16 residues in the CDR3. From germline, CDR1 is LGHNA and CDR2 YSLEER. The CDR3 nucleotides are TGCGCCAGCAGCCAAGATCTTACGGTAGCCAAAAGCATTCAGTACTTC. Translation gives CASSQDLTVAKSIQYF.